The 30 T cell receptor beta chains presented below share a single source sample, sequenced in a study of post-analysis software for immune sequencing data. Findings and caveats of the study: The study found TRBV5-6, TRBV5-1 and TRBV20-1 among four to six TRBV segments more frequent in patients than controls.

Their cognate antigens are unknown. Incorporated into the TCR beta cDNA libraries were unique molecular identifiers, which served to reduce PCR and sequencing biases. TCRdb processed the PCR reads anew with MiXCR; each CDR3 protein has one entry. Among almost 700,000 distinct CDR3 sequences listed, roughly three fifths were seen once. Material: blood. The receptors were sampled from a girl aged 2-10 years with multiple sclerosis.

This clonotype was observed a few times. The junction does not match germline at one end; this may be a read error. The chain recombines TRBV12-3 or TRBV12-4 with TRBJ1-5; 7 nucleotides match TRBD1. CDR3 length: 16 amino acids. Written as DNA, the CDR3 is TGTGCCAGCAGCACCGGCACAGGGGCGGCCAATCAACCCCAGCATTTT. Amino acid sequence: CASSTGTGAANQPQHF.

This clonotype came up a few times. This chain joins TRBV12-3 or TRBV12-4 and TRBJ2-2; the match to TRBD1 covers 11 bases. After removal of 4 bases from V and 7 bases from J, the junction contained 14 bases not matched to a gene. This CDR3 spans 18 amino acids. CDR3 DNA: TGTGCCAGCAGTTCGGGCCCTATAGGGACAGGGGGGGACGGGGAGCTGTTTTTT. Encoded protein: CASSSGPIGTGGDGELFF.

The chain employs TRBV4-2 and TRBJ2-3, with TRBD2 identical over 10 bases. This CDR3 comprises 16 residues. Trimming at V came to 3 bases and at J to 5 bases, leaving 8 bases not matched to a gene. Germline V gene data show CDR1 as LGHNA and CDR2 as YNFKEQ. The CDR3 region has the DNA TGTGCCAGCAGCCATGCTAGCGGGAGAAGAATAGATACGCAGTATTTT. Translated, it gives CASSHASGRRIDTQYF.

The CDR3 sequence is CATRGSVGQGAYEQYF. The CDR3 region has the DNA TGTGCCACCAGGGGCTCAGTAGGACAGGGGGCCTACGAGCAGTACTTC. The chain carries TRBV15 and TRBJ2-7; TRBD1 aligns across 10 bases. The germline V gene encodes CDR1 LNHNV and CDR2 YYDKDF (reference sequence). Trimming took 6 bases from V and 2 from J; bases not matched to a gene: 10. The CDR3 contains 16 residues.

This rearrangement joins TRBV3-1 to TRBJ2-4; D may be TRBD2 (5 bases). The CDR3 runs to 19 residues. The germline CDR1 and CDR2 sequences are LGHDT and YNNKEL (reference sequence). The V end lost 4 bases, the J end lost 2 bases, and 24 bases lay between the germline ends. CDR3 DNA: TGTGCCAGCAGCCCCACCCTCGTAGGGAGAGTGGGGTCCAAAAACATTCAGTACTTC. This encodes CASSPTLVGRVGSKNIQYF.

The V call is TRBV2, the J call TRBJ1-2; the D gene is possibly TRBD1 (6 bases). Trimming removed 1 base at V and 4 bases at J, with 16 bases between. The germline V gene encodes CDR1 SNHLY and CDR2 FYNNEI. CDR3 length equals 16 residues. The CDR3 loop reads CASSEVRFGQSYGYTF. The DNA of the CDR3 is TGTGCCAGCAGTGAAGTTAGGTTCGGACAGTCCTATGGCTACACCTTC.

Points on this clonotype: An end of the junction does not agree with germline; a read error may underlie this. The chain uses TRBV5-1 and TRBJ2-1, with 8 bases aligning to TRBD1. In germline, CDR1 is SGHRS, CDR2 YFSETQ. This CDR3 spans 16 amino acids. The CDR3 DNA reads as TGTGCCAGCAGTCCAGGACAGGGCAGCTCCTACAATGAGCAGTTCTTC. Its translation is CASSPGQGSSYNEQFF. Full variable domain (remainder filled in from reference TRBV5-1 and TRBJ2-1): KAGVTQTPRYLIKTRGQQVTLSCSPISGHRSVSWYQQTPGQGLQFLFEYFSETQRNKGNFPGRFSGRQFSNSRSEMNVSTLELGDSALYLCASSPGQGSSYNEQFFGPGTRLTVL.

The chain employs TRBV29-1 and TRBJ2-3; D perhaps matches TRBD2 (6 bases). The CDR3 spans 16 residues. CDR1 SQVTM and CDR2 ANQGSEA come from the germline V gene. V shed 4 bases and J shed 4 bases, with 21 bases lying between them. The CDR3 sequence is CSVAGRASGPADTQYF. The CDR3 region has the DNA TGCAGCGTTGCCGGCAGGGCGAGCGGGCCGGCAGATACGCAGTATTTT.

The chain recombines TRBV20-1 with TRBJ1-2; D remains ambiguous. V was pared by 6 bases and J by 0 bases, with 8 bases between. CDR1 and CDR2 from the germline V gene are DFQATT and SNEGSKA (reference sequence). This CDR3 is built from 12 residues. In nucleotides, the CDR3 is TGCAGTGCAGTGACTCCTAACTATGGCTACACCTTC. This encodes CSAVTPNYGYTF.

The V gene is TRBV6-5, the J gene TRBJ2-1, with D possibly being TRBD1 (6 bases). This CDR3 has 16 amino acids. V lost 5 bases, J lost 0 bases, and 14 bases lay in between. The germline V gene has CDR1 MNHEY and CDR2 SVGAGI. The CDR3 DNA reads as TGTGCCAGCAGTAATCCCAGGGGTAGCTCCTACAATGAGCAGTTCTTC. This gives the protein CASSNPRGSSYNEQFF.

The gene calls are TRBV20-1 and TRBJ2-7; TRBD2 aligns across 7 bases. Germline CDR1 reads DFQATT; CDR2 reads SNEGSKA (reference sequence). J lost 5 bases, V lost 3 bases, and 1 base had no gene match. The CDR3 covers 11 residues. CDR3 sequence: CSARAGDEQYF. The CDR3 DNA reads as TGCAGTGCTAGGGCGGGGGACGAGCAGTACTTC.

V gene TRBV12-3 or TRBV12-4 combines with J gene TRBJ1-1, with D unresolved. There are 13 residues in the CDR3. Between the trimmed V and J ends, which lost 3 bases and 5 bases, there was a span of 10 bases. The CDR3 loop is CASSFMTGTEAFF. In DNA, the CDR3 is TGTGCCAGCAGTTTCATGACGGGAACTGAAGCTTTCTTT.

The V gene is TRBV29-1, the J gene TRBJ2-1; no firm D call. With 7 bases removed from V and 6 bases from J, the gap between germline ends came to 16 bases. The CDR3 consists of 13 residues. Germline CDR1 SQVTM, CDR2 ANQGSEA. The CDR3 loop reads CSADLRAANEQFF. CDR3 bases: TGCAGCGCCGACCTTCGCGCGGCCAATGAGCAGTTCTTC.

The chain links TRBV7-9 to TRBJ1-3; D might be TRBD1 (6 bases). This CDR3 is 15 amino acids long. The V end was cut by 6 bases, the J end by 0 bases, with 12 bases between. Germline loops: CDR1 SEHNR, CDR2 FQNEAQ (reference sequence). The CDR3 reads CASSRQQGSGNTIYF. The DNA of the CDR3 is TGTGCCAGCAGTCGTCAACAGGGCTCTGGAAACACCATATATTTT.

The gene calls are TRBV6-6 and TRBJ2-3; D is perhaps TRBD1 (6 bases). Germline V gives CDR1 MNHNY, CDR2 SVGAGI (reference sequence). The length of the CDR3 is 16 residues. V was cut by 2 bases and J by 0 bases, with 12 bases left in between. In DNA, the CDR3 is TGTGCCAGCAGTTACGGGGGACAAACTAGCACAGATACGCAGTATTTT. This sequence encodes CASSYGGQTSTDTQYF.

The chain combines TRBV6-5 with TRBJ1-1; D remains unclear. The ends were cut back, 4 bases at V and 3 bases at J, with 9 bases in the middle. The CDR3 totals 13 residues. The germline V gene encodes CDR1 MNHEY and CDR2 SVGAGI. The CDR3 sequence is CASSWSLDTEAFF. In DNA, the CDR3 is TGTGCCAGCAGTTGGTCCCTAGACACTGAAGCTTTCTTT.

This clonotype was seen a few times. This chain connects TRBV15 to TRBJ2-5; D remains ambiguous. The V gene's germline CDR1 is LNHNV and CDR2 YYDKDF (reference sequence). Trimming left V 3 bases short and J 5 bases short, with 1 base between. This CDR3 is built from 10 residues. The CDR3 here is CATSRETQYF. The CDR3 DNA sequence: TGTGCCACCAGCAGGGAGACCCAGTACTTC.

The gene calls are TRBV20-1 and TRBJ1-1; D may be TRBD1 (5 bases). V shed 0 bases and J shed 6 bases, with 11 bases lying between them. Per germline, CDR1 DFQATT and CDR2 SNEGSKA (reference sequence). The CDR3 contains 13 residues. CDR3 sequence reads: CSARDPGGAEAFF. The CDR3 nucleotides are TGCAGTGCTAGAGATCCGGGGGGAGCTGAAGCTTTCTTT.

This clonotype was detected a few times. The gene calls are TRBV9 and TRBJ2-7, with 7 nucleotides matching TRBD2. Germline-derived CDR1 and CDR2 are SGDLS and YYNGEE. There are 14 residues in the CDR3. V shed 3 bases and J 2 bases; nucleotides not matched to a gene: 5. Written as DNA, the CDR3 is TGTGCCAGCAGCGCTAGCGGAGCCCCCTACGAGCAGTACTTC. Translating it yields CASSASGAPYEQYF.

Written as DNA, the CDR3 is TGTGCCAGCAGCCCCATAGACAGGGACTATGGCTACACCTTC. This codes for CASSPIDRDYGYTF. The chain has TRBV5-6 and TRBJ1-2, with 7 nucleotides matching TRBD1. Germline V lookup: CDR1 SGHDT, CDR2 YYEEEE. V was pared by 4 bases and J by 3 bases, with 6 bases of the junction left unmatched. This CDR3 has 14 amino acids.

This clonotype has just a few counts. This rearrangement joins TRBV20-1 to TRBJ2-3; no definite D call. Germline V gives CDR1 DFQATT, CDR2 SNEGSKA (reference sequence). This CDR3 comprises 13 residues. V lost 5 bases, J lost 1 base, and 10 bases lay in between. DNA for the CDR3: TGCAGTGCTCCCAGTCGTGGCACAGATACGCAGTATTTT. It translates to CSAPSRGTDTQYF.

V usage is TRBV20-1 and J usage is TRBJ1-2; D not certain. CDR3 size: 14 residues. V gave up 3 bases and J gave up 6 bases, with 17 bases separating them. CDR1 DFQATT and CDR2 SNEGSKA come from the germline V gene (reference sequence). In DNA, the CDR3 is TGCAGTGCTAGGTCGGCGACAATGCCGCATGGCTACACCTTC. Amino acid sequence: CSARSATMPHGYTF.

The V and J genes are TRBV4-3 and TRBJ2-4, with a tentative D call TRBD1 (6 bases). TRBJ2-5 explains the end of the DNA better; the J call may be wrong. Germline CDR1 reads LGHNA; CDR2 reads YSLEER. The CDR3 is 14 residues long. This chain's CDR3 is CASSRQQGLETQYF. CDR3 nucleotide sequence: TGCGCCAGCAGCCGCCAACAGGGTCTGGAGACCCAGTACTTC.

V gene TRBV5-1 combines with J gene TRBJ1-1; weak D call: TRBD1 (6 bases). CDR1 and CDR2 from the germline V gene are SGHRS and YFSETQ. CDR3 size: 13 residues. V was clipped by 2 bases and J by 8 bases, with 13 bases between them. DNA of the CDR3: TGCGCCAGCAGCTTCGGGCAGGGGAGAGAAGCTTTCTTT. As protein: CASSFGQGREAFF.

In this sample, this clonotype turned up many times. V usage is TRBV6-2 or TRBV6-3 and J usage is TRBJ2-7; D perhaps matches TRBD1 (5 bases). V was trimmed by 11 bases and J by 3 bases, leaving 11 bases between them. The CDR3 sequence is 11 residues long. Germline CDR1 and CDR2: MNHEY and SVGEGT. The CDR3 coding sequence is TGTGCCTCTCAGGGCGGCTACGAGCAGTACTTC. This codes for CASQGGYEQYF.

The V and J genes are TRBV9 and TRBJ2-7; 8 nucleotides align to TRBD2. This CDR3 is 17 amino acids long. Germline V lookup: CDR1 SGDLS, CDR2 YYNGEE. The V and J ends lost 3 bases and 1 base, in that order; junction bases with no gene match: 12. The CDR3, as DNA: TGTGCCAGCAGCGAGGCCCATAGCGGGAAGGATTCCTACGAGCAGTACTTC. Translating gives CASSEAHSGKDSYEQYF.

This rearrangement joins TRBV6-1 to TRBJ1-4; 9 bases fit TRBD1. The CDR3 totals 16 residues. J gave up 3 bases and V 6 bases, and 8 bases lay outside the gene matches. Germline CDR1 reads MNHNS; CDR2 reads SASEGT. CDR3 sequence: CASRSDRGRANEKLFF. CDR3 sequence (DNA): TGTGCCAGCAGATCGGACAGGGGTAGGGCTAATGAAAAACTGTTTTTT.

As for this clonotype: The CDR3 carries no conserved terminal phenylalanine or tryptophan, so it likely arises from a read error. The chain is built from TRBV29-1 and TRBJ2-1, with TRBD2 identical over 12 bases. The CDR3 covers 13 residues. Trimming removed 7 bases from V and 6 bases from J; junction bases left unmatched: 4. Germline V gene data show CDR1 as SQVTM and CDR2 as ANQGSEA. The CDR3: CSAGTSGFNEQFC. The CDR3 coding sequence is TGCAGCGCTGGGACTAGCGGGTTCAATGAGCAGTTCTGC.

This clonotype was counted a few times. The chain has TRBV7-2 and TRBJ2-5; 12 nucleotides agree with TRBD2. There are 16 residues in the CDR3. V shed 4 bases, J shed 2 bases, and the junction held 5 bases outside the gene matches. Germline V CDR1 and CDR2: SGHTA, FQGNSA. CDR3 sequence: CASSSFTSGGQETQYF. The CDR3 coding sequence is TGTGCCAGCAGCTCCTTTACTAGCGGGGGGCAAGAGACCCAGTACTTC.

The rearrangement joins TRBV7-6 to TRBJ2-3; TRBD1 matches at 8 bases. Germline V gene lookup returns CDR1 SGHVS and CDR2 FNYEAQ. The CDR3 length is 16 residues. V was clipped by 5 bases and J by 1 base; unmatched bases: 8. The CDR3 nucleotides read TGTGCCAGCAGCGCCCCGACAGGGGCTGGCACAGATACGCAGTATTTT. This encodes CASSAPTGAGTDTQYF. The full variable domain, completed using reference TRBV7-6 and TRBJ2-3, is GAGVSQSPRYKVTKRGQDVALRCDPISGHVSLYWYRQALGQGPEFLTYFNYEAQQDKSGLPNDRFSAERPEGSISTLTIQRTEQRDSAMYRCASSAPTGAGTDTQYFGPGTRLTVL.